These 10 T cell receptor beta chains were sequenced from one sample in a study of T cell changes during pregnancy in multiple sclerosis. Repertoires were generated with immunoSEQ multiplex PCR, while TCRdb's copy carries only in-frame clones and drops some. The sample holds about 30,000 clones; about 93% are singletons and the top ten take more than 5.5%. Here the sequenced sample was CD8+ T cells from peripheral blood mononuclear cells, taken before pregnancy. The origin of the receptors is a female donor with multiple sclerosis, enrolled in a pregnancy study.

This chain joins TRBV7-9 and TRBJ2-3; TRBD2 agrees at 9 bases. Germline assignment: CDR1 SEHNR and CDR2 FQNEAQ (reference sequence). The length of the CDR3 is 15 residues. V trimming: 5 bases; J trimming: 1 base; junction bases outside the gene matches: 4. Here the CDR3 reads CASSPTSGGTDTQYF. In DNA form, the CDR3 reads TGTGCCAGCAGCCCGACTAGCGGAGGCACAGATACGCAGTATTTT.

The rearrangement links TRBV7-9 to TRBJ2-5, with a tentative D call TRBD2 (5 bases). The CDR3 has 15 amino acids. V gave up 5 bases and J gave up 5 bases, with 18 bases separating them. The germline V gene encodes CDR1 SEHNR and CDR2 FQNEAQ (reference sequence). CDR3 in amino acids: CASSHRDIARETQYF. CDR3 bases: TGTGCCAGCAGCCACCGGGATATCGCTAGGGAGACCCAGTACTTC.

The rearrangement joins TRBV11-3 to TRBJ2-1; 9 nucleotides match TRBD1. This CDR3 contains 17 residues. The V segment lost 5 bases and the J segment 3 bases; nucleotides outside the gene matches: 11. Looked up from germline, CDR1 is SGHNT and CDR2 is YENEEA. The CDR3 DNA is TGTGCCAGCAGCCTCCAATCCGGGACAGGGTACTACAATGAGCAGTTCTTC. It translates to CASSLQSGTGYYNEQFF.

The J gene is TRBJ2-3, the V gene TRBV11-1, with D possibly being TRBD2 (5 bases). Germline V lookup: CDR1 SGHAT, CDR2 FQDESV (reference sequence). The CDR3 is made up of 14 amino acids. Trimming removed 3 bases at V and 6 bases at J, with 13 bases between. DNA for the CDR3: TGTGCCAGCAGCTTTAGCGTCAACCAGGATACGCAGTATTTT. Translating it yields CASSFSVNQDTQYF. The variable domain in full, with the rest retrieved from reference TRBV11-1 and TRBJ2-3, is EAEVAQSPRYKITEKSQAVAFWCDPISGHATLYWYRQILGQGPELLVQFQDESVVDDSQLPKDRFSAERLKGVDSTLKIQPAELGDSAMYLCASSFSVNQDTQYFGPGTRLTVL.

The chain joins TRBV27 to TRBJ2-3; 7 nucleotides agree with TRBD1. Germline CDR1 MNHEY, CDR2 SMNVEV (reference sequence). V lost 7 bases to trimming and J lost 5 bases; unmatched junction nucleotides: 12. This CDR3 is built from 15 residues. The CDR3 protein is CASIPLGRDRDTQYF. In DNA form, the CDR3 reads TGTGCCAGCATCCCCCTTGGCCGGGACAGAGATACGCAGTATTTT.

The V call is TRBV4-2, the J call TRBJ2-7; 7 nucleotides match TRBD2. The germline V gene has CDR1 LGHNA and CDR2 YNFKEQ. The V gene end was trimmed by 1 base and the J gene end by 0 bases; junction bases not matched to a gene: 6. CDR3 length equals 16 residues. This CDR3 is CASSQVAREVSYEQYF. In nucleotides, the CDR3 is TGTGCCAGCAGCCAAGTAGCCCGGGAGGTCTCCTACGAGCAGTACTTC.

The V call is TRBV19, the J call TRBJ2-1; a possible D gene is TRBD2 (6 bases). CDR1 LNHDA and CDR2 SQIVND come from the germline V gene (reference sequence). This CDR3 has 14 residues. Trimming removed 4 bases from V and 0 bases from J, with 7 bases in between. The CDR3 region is CASSRDFSYNEQFF. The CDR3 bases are TGTGCCAGTAGTAGGGACTTCTCCTACAATGAGCAGTTCTTC.

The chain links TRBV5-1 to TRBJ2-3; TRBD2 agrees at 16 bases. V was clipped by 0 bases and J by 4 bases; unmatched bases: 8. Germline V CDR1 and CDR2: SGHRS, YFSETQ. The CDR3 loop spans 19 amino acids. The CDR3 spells CASSLDGTSGRETPDTQYF. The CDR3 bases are TGCGCCAGCAGCTTGGATGGGACTAGCGGGAGGGAGACCCCAGATACGCAGTATTTT.

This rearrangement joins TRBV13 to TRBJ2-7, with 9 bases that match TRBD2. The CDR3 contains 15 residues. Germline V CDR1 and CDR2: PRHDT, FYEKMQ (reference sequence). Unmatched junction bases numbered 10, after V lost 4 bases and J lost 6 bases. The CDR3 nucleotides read TGTGCCAGCAGCTCCTTAGCGGGAGTGATCTGCGAGCAGTACTTC. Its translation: CASSSLAGVICEQYF.

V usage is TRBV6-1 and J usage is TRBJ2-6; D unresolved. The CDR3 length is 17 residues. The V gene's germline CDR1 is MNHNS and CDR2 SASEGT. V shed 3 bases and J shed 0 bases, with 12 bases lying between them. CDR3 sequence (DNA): TGTGCCAGCAGTGATGGTCAGTCTTACTCTGGGGCCAACGTCCTGACTTTC. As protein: CASSDGQSYSGANVLTF.